This TCR beta chain was sequenced for a study of control samples from healthy donors and cancer patients. V lost 8 bases and J 2 bases, leaving 15 bases between the germline ends. The CDR3 covers 13 residues. Germline V gene lookup returns CDR1 SQVTM and CDR2 ANQGSEA. Only in-frame clones appear in the TCRdb table, and some are missing; sequencing was by immunoSEQ multiplex PCR. Here the sample spans 350,000 to 450,000 clones, roughly 90% being singletons. The chain joins TRBV29-1 to TRBJ1-1, with D tentatively TRBD1 (5 bases). This TCR was recovered from a man between 40 and 49 years old with head and neck cancer. Specimen: PBMCs. CDR3 DNA: TGCAGCTCCAGCGTGGGGGGTAACACTGAAGCTTTCTTT. It encodes CSSSVGGNTEAFF.